Below, 8 T cell receptor beta chains from the same sample are listed, as sequenced in a study of tumor and adjacent non-tumor tissue in lung cancer. A modified ARM-PCR protocol with three rounds of nested PCR amplified TCRbeta. Via MiXCR, TCRdb re-called the multiplex PCR reads, giving one row per CDR3 protein. The repertoire includes more than 45,000 distinct CDR3 sequences, 55% to 65% of them detected once, and approximately 31% sits in the top ten. This sample's RNA came from whole unsorted tissue. This non-tumor lung sample came from over 3 cm beyond the tumor edge. Sequenced material: distant non-tumor lung tissue. Receptors originate from a woman in her 70s with non-small cell lung cancer.

This clonotype has only a few counts. One junction end does not reproduce the germline sequence, and a read error may be involved. The J gene is TRBJ2-1, the V gene TRBV6-5, with 11 bases lining up with TRBD2. The CDR3 is 21 residues long. CDR1 is MNHEY, CDR2 SVGAGI, per germline. The DNA for the CDR3 is TGTGCCAGCAGTCCCTCTCTCACCGAACTAGCGGGAGCGCGCTCCCACAATGAGCAGTTCTTC. Amino acids: CASSPSLTELAGARSHNEQFF.

This clonotype has a single count. This rearrangement joins TRBV6-1 to TRBJ1-5, with no clear D. The V end lost 1 base, the J end lost 3 bases, and 7 bases lay between the germline ends. The CDR3 extends over 14 amino acids. In germline, CDR1 is MNHNS, CDR2 SASEGT. The CDR3 region is CASSEVSHNQPQHF. Here the CDR3 DNA reads TGTGCCAGCAGTGAAGTATCTCACAATCAGCCCCAGCATTTT.

CDR3 nucleotide sequence: TGCAGCGCAGGACGTGGGGAGGTAGAGACCCAGTACTTC. It specifies CSAGRGEVETQYF. This rearrangement joins TRBV29-1 to TRBJ2-5, with D maybe TRBD2 (6 bases). V was trimmed by 7 bases and J by 4 bases, leaving 16 bases between them. The germline gives CDR1 SQVTM, CDR2 ANQGSEA. CDR3 size: 13 residues.

Notes on this clonotype: A junction end diverges from the germline sequence, so it may reflect a read error. CDR3 amino acids: CVSSLWDNTGELFF. For the CDR3, the DNA is TGCGTCAGCAGCTTGTGGGATAACACCGGGGAGCTGTTTTTT. The V gene is TRBV5-1, the J gene TRBJ2-2; no reliable D call. This CDR3 has 14 residues. CDR1 SGHRS and CDR2 YFSETQ come from the germline V gene.

Points on this clonotype: Compared with germline, one end of the junction differs, possibly owing to a read error. The chain carries TRBV11-1 and TRBJ2-7, with unresolved D. CDR3 size: 13 residues. The germline V gene has CDR1 SGHAT and CDR2 FQDESV (reference sequence). CDR3 region: CASSPSAPYEPYF. As DNA, the CDR3 is TGTGCCAGCAGCCCCAGCGCGCCCTACGAGCCGTACTTC.

Concerning this clonotype itself: A read error is possible here, since a much larger clone lies one base away. This chain uses TRBV11-2 with TRBJ1-4; D is unresolved. Germline assignment: CDR1 SGHAT and CDR2 FQNNGV. The CDR3 spans 13 residues. Here the CDR3 reads CASSSEDRLKLIF. As DNA, the CDR3 is TGTGCCAGCAGCTCCGAGGACCGGCTGAAACTGATTTTT.

Worth noting for this clonotype: In this CDR3 the conserved last residue, phenylalanine or tryptophan, is missing, so a read error is likely. The V call is TRBV4-1, the J call TRBJ1-1, with D possibly matching TRBD1 (5 bases). V was clipped by 3 bases and J by 3 bases, with 11 bases between them. The germline gives CDR1 MGHRA, CDR2 YSYEKL. This CDR3 contains 14 residues. CDR3 sequence reads: CASSHRTKHTEAFL. CDR3 nucleotides: TGCGCCAGCAGCCACCGGACAAAGCACACTGAAGCTTTCTTA.

The chain has TRBV12-3 or TRBV12-4 and TRBJ2-2, with D uncertain. This CDR3 is built from 15 residues. V lost 5 bases and J 9 bases, leaving 19 bases between the germline ends. The CDR3 region is CASSDKTYPTWELFF. The CDR3 coding sequence is TGTGCCAGCAGTGACAAAACTTACCCCACATGGGAGCTGTTTTTT.